This T cell receptor beta chain was documented in a study of cytomegalovirus exposure and HLA in healthy donors (dated by TCRdb to 2017 to 2019). Describing the broader study: The 500 to 800 repertoires of the first cohort and the 120 validation repertoires were produced on the same platform, according to a later analysis. The study aimed to test whether signatures of past pathogen exposure could be identified by cataloging public T cell receptors. Besides the first cohort of around 700 subjects, a separate validation cohort made up of roughly 120 different subjects was used. The study combined high-throughput TCR immunosequencing, statistical association of individual TCRs with disease status, and machine learning to predict cytomegalovirus infection status.

The library was generated by the immunoSEQ multiplex PCR assay. Per the authors' processing: To diagnose cytomegalovirus status from the catalog of TCR beta chain sequences, a statistical classification framework was built. TCRdb took over this immuneACCESS table, retaining in-frame rearrangements with V and J assigned. Such tables are incomplete; in checked studies, under half of the missing clones stem from an unresolved V gene, and the remainder is unexplained. The V and J calls and clone size come from that table; D and trimming were worked out from the DNA. This sample comprises 150,000 to 200,000 clones, roughly 85% of them detected only once. The ten largest clones represent roughly 15% of the sample. The donors were included in the validation cohort of over a hundred subjects, a group kept apart from the roughly 700-subject first cohort. About this clone itself: The target of this receptor is not known. No per-base quality is available; no much larger clone lies one base away.

The paper as a whole reports these results and caveats: The classifier was reported to diagnose cytomegalovirus status with high specificity and sensitivity in both the original and validation cohorts. The study gave a list of 150 to 200 TCR beta chains associated with cytomegalovirus. Three of the identified cytomegalovirus-associated TCR beta chains were confirmed in vitro to be specific for cytomegalovirus antigens. It was suggested by the authors that the approach could potentially be generalized to other disease states and immunological phenotypes. All 120 or so repertoires were used to score co-occurrence in the validation cohort in a later analysis, because that analysis had no HLA typing for the cohort. Most TCR sequences were seen in very few donors, while some public TCRs were found in many individuals. A later analysis found that TCRs clustered in the first cohort also tended to co-occur in the 120 validation repertoires, with roughly 95% of cluster scores above 0.

The CDR3 covers 12 residues, taking in both the cysteine and the phenylalanine. The DNA shown is the 36-base CDR3, in frame from base 1. The germline V gene gives CDR1 as SNHLY and CDR2 as FYNNEI. V is shortened by 3 bases, J by 4 bases, and the region joining them spans 6 bases. The receptor comes from a man between 18 and 29 years old in good health and CMV-seropositive. The V and J segments used are TRBV2 and TRBJ1-1; the D gene is unclear. The specimen was PBMCs. The sequenced DNA: TGTGCCAGCAGTGAGGGGAGCACTGAAGCTTTCTTT. Its protein is CASSEGSTEAFF.